This record looks at one T cell receptor beta chain sequence and its context. These data originate in a study of Ad26.COV2.S vaccination and SARS-CoV-2 variants. Turning to the study itself: Intramuscular Ad26.COV2.S at 5x10^10 or 1x10^11 viral particles.

Treatment in this sample: roughly 18 received Ad26.COV2.S at low or high dose, single or two shots; five or six received placebo; per-sample allocation not given. After the first vaccine or placebo injection, samples were drawn on day 63. The protocol was immunoSEQ multiplex PCR, while the TCRdb copy is restricted to in-frame clones and leaves out a portion. The sample consists of 350,000 to 450,000 clones, 70% to 90% of them appearing once. This TCR was sampled from a person between 18 and 59 years old who received the Ad26.COV2.S COVID-19 vaccine or a placebo. Sequenced here: peripheral blood, sampled in a trial of Ad26.COV2.S vaccine versus placebo.

CDR3 loop: CSASLHHSLRLPAEETQYF. CDR3 DNA: TGCAGTGCTAGTTTACACCACTCCCTTAGACTCCCGGCGGAAGAGACCCAGTACTTC. This rearrangement joins TRBV20-1 to TRBJ2-5; D unresolved. The CDR3 covers 19 residues. Trimming took 3 bases from V and 3 from J, leaving 29 bases between them. Germline CDR1 DFQATT, CDR2 SNEGSKA (reference sequence).